This passage covers 16 T cell receptor beta chains from one sample sequenced in a study of blood T cell repertoires in COVID-19. Only in-frame clones appear in the TCRdb table, and some are missing; sequencing was by immunoSEQ multiplex PCR. Seen here are about 300,000 clones, 85% to 90% observed once, and the top ten hold less than 2%. The sequenced sample was peripheral blood. The receptors originated from a woman aged 30 to 39 with COVID-19, enrolled during active disease.

The chain recombines TRBV18 with TRBJ2-5, with unresolved D. Germline V gives CDR1 KGHSH, CDR2 LQKENI. Trimming took 2 bases from V and 1 from J, leaving 5 bases between them. This CDR3 is built from 13 residues. CDR3 nucleotide sequence: TGTGCCAGCTCACCAAACAGCCAAGAGACCCAGTACTTC. Amino acid sequence: CASSPNSQETQYF.

The rearrangement uses TRBV7-9 and TRBJ2-5, with D hard to call. Germline CDR1 reads SEHNR; CDR2 reads FQNEAQ (reference sequence). Trimming stripped 2 bases from V and 4 bases from J, with 5 bases between. The CDR3 contains 12 residues. The CDR3 is CASSLLPETQYF. The DNA of the CDR3 is TGTGCCAGCAGCTTACTACCAGAGACCCAGTACTTC.

The CDR3 sequence: CAISDTGIRGYTF. For the CDR3, the DNA is TGTGCCATCAGTGACACAGGGATAAGGGGCTACACCTTC. The V and J genes are TRBV10-3 and TRBJ1-2, with a weak D call TRBD1 (6 bases). There are 13 residues in the CDR3. Germline CDR1 is ENHRY and CDR2 is SYGVKD. V was clipped by 3 bases and J by 8 bases, with 13 bases between them.

The chain recombines TRBV12-3 or TRBV12-4 with TRBJ1-1; TRBD1 is a possible D gene (5 bases). CDR3 length equals 11 residues. With 0 bases removed from V and 14 bases from J, the gap between germline ends came to 10 bases. The CDR3, as DNA: TGTGCCAGCAGTTTAGCGGGGGGACTCTTCTTT. This encodes CASSLAGGLFF.

Here the CDR3 reads CASSFQGGRSLLQYNEQFF. CDR3 nucleotide sequence: TGTGCCAGCAGCTTTCAGGGGGGCCGATCCCTCCTACAATACAATGAGCAGTTCTTC. The V gene is TRBV7-6, the J gene TRBJ2-1; perhaps TRBD1 as D (7 bases). Germline V gives CDR1 SGHVS, CDR2 FNYEAQ. V lost 3 bases to trimming and J lost 4 bases, with 25 bases between them. The CDR3 is 19 residues long.

This clone has a handful of counts. The chain combines TRBV30 with TRBJ2-5, with 10 positions matching TRBD2. The V gene's germline CDR1 is GTSNPN and CDR2 SVGIG (reference sequence). This CDR3 region has 14 residues. J lost 2 bases, V lost 3 bases, and 3 bases had no gene match. CDR3 DNA: TGTGCCTGGAGGGCAGCGGGGGGGCAAGAGACCCAGTACTTC. This gives the protein CAWRAAGGQETQYF. Supplemented by reference TRBV30 and TRBJ2-5, the full variable domain reads SQTIHQWPATLVQPVGSPLSLECTVEGTSNPNLYWYRQAAGRGLQLLFYSVGIGQISSEVPQNLSASRPQDRQFILSSKKLLLSDSGFYLCAWRAAGGQETQYFGPGTRLLVL.

V gene TRBV27 combines with J gene TRBJ1-6; TRBD1 aligns across 7 bases. The V and J ends lost 3 bases and 14 bases, in that order; junction bases with no gene match: 16. Germline values: CDR1 MNHEY, CDR2 SMNVEV (reference sequence). The CDR3 sequence is 16 residues long. The CDR3 nucleotides read TGTGCCAGCAGTTTGCAGGGGGATCCCAAAGCGAAGGCCCTCCACTTT. Its translation: CASSLQGDPKAKALHF.

The chain carries TRBV18 and TRBJ2-1; 9 bases line up with TRBD1. V lost 2 bases, J lost 0 bases, and 11 bases stayed unmatched. Germline loops: CDR1 KGHSH, CDR2 LQKENI. The CDR3 is made up of 19 amino acids. CDR3 bases: TGTGCCAGCTCACCATCGGGACAGGGTTTAATCCCCTCCTACAATGAGCAGTTCTTC. Translating gives CASSPSGQGLIPSYNEQFF.

The chain combines TRBV7-8 with TRBJ2-2; D is perhaps TRBD2 (5 bases). V was shortened by 2 bases and J by 5 bases, with 12 bases between the two germline ends. CDR1 and CDR2 (germline): SGHVS, FQNEAQ. The CDR3 length is 15 residues. CDR3 in DNA: TGTGCCAGCAGCTTACTAGGTGGGGAGACCGGGGAGCTGTTTTTT. Its protein product is CASSLLGGETGELFF.

The chain combines TRBV6-2 or TRBV6-3 with TRBJ1-2; 9 bases map to TRBD1. The CDR3 sequence is 13 residues long. Trimming took 5 bases from V and 2 from J; bases not matched to a gene: 0. Germline V gives CDR1 MNHEY, CDR2 SVGEGT. The CDR3 reads CASSGQGNYGYTF. CDR3 nucleotide sequence: TGTGCCAGCAGTGGACAGGGGAACTATGGCTACACCTTC.

The chain links TRBV27 to TRBJ1-2; 7 bases match TRBD1. V gave up 6 bases and J gave up 5 bases; unmatched junction bases: 9. The CDR3 runs to 14 residues. Germline V gene lookup returns CDR1 MNHEY and CDR2 SMNVEV (reference sequence). CDR3 protein: CASRGRGWDYGYTF. Written as DNA, the CDR3 is TGTGCCAGCAGAGGCAGGGGGTGGGATTATGGCTACACCTTC.

This rearrangement joins TRBV5-6 to TRBJ2-7; 11 bases line up with TRBD2. The CDR3 consists of 16 residues. Germline V gene data show CDR1 as SGHDT and CDR2 as YYEEEE. Trimming at V came to 1 base and at J to 5 bases, leaving 8 bases not matched to a gene. Here the CDR3 DNA reads TGTGCCAGCAGCTTGCGGGCTAGCGGGGGGTTCGACGAGCAGTACGTC. Amino acids: CASSLRASGGFDEQYV.

The J gene is TRBJ2-2, the V gene TRBV7-9, with D possibly TRBD2 on 6 matching bases. This CDR3 region has 15 residues. Germline CDR1 reads SEHNR; CDR2 reads FQNEAQ (reference sequence). Deletions cut 2 bases from V and 3 bases from J, with 10 bases between. DNA for the CDR3: TGTGCCAGCAGCTTACTGGGGGAGGACACCGGGGAGCTGTTTTTT. As protein: CASSLLGEDTGELFF.

The V call is TRBV6-2 or TRBV6-3, the J call TRBJ1-1; D is perhaps TRBD1 (6 bases). This CDR3 is built from 16 residues. Looked up from germline, CDR1 is MNHEY and CDR2 is SVGEGT. The ends were cut back, 5 bases at V and 6 bases at J, with 22 bases in the middle. CDR3 in amino acids: CASSNRVQLRTPEAFF. The CDR3 DNA reads as TGTGCCAGCAGTAACAGGGTCCAGTTGCGGACCCCTGAAGCTTTCTTT.

V and J are TRBV19 and TRBJ2-6; TRBD1 is a possible D gene (5 bases). V gave up 1 base and J gave up 1 base, with 11 bases separating them. Per the germline V gene, CDR1 is LNHDA and CDR2 is SQIVND (reference sequence). The length of the CDR3 is 17 residues. The CDR3 loop is CASSIGTYWSGANVLTF. In DNA, the CDR3 is TGTGCCAGTAGTATAGGGACATACTGGTCTGGGGCCAACGTCCTGACTTTC.

The chain employs TRBV6-1 and TRBJ1-5; 9 bases map to TRBD1. Looked up from germline, CDR1 is MNHNS and CDR2 is SASEGT. There are 17 residues in the CDR3. V trimming: 1 base; J trimming: 8 bases; junction bases outside the gene matches: 12. This CDR3 is CASSEGGQGWGEKPQHF. The CDR3 DNA reads TGTGCCAGCAGTGAAGGGGGACAGGGCTGGGGGGAGAAGCCCCAGCATTTT.